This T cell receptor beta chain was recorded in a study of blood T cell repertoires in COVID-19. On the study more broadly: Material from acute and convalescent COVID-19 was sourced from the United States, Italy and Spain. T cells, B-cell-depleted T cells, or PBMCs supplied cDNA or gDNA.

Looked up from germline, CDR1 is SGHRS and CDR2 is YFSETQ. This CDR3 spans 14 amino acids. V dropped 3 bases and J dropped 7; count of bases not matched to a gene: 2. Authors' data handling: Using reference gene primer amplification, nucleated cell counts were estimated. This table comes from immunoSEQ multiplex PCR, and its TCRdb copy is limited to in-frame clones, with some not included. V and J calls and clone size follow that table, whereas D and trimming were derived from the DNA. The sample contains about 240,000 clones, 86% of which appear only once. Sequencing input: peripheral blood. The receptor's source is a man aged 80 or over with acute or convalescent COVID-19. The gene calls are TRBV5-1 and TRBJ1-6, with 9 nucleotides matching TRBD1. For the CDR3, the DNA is TGCGCCAGCAGCTCGGGACAGGGAAATTCACCCCTCCACTTT. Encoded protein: CASSSGQGNSPLHF.